Listed below are T cell receptor beta chains from one sample, sequenced in a study of blood T cell repertoires in COVID-19. Method: immunoSEQ multiplex PCR; TCRdb's copy keeps in-frame clones and lacks some. The data show about 300,000 clones, about 89% seen once. Specimen: peripheral blood. Every receptor here comes from a woman in her 40s who had recovered from COVID-19. CDR3s include the opening cysteine and the closing phenylalanine or tryptophan. The D gene is left open where the match is weak. Size is omitted from some rows. Given values are once, few, many or a class for expanded clones.

clone size	D gene	V gene	CDR3 length	J gene	CDR3 DNA	CDR3 protein
.	.	TRBV30	14	TRBJ1-1	TGTGCCTGGAGTGTTTTGGGCCTGAACACTGAAGCTTTCTTT	CAWSVLGLNTEAFF
.	TRBD1	TRBV6-5	16	TRBJ2-2	TGTGCCAGCAGTTACTCTGCCGGGACAGAGCTCGGGGAGCTGTTTTTT	CASSYSAGTELGELFF
.	.	TRBV5-1	14	TRBJ2-2	TGCGCCAGCAAGCAGGGAACGAACACCGGGGAGCTGTTTTTT	CASKQGTNTGELFF
.	.	TRBV6-1	16	TRBJ2-2	TGTGCCAGCAGTGAAGCGCGGCAGACGAACACCGGGGAGCTGTTTTTT	CASSEARQTNTGELFF
.	.	TRBV11-3	14	TRBJ1-1	TGTGCCAGCAGCCCCCAGGCGGGATTTGGGGAAGCTTTCTTT	CASSPQAGFGEAFF
.	.	TRBV7-8	17	TRBJ1-1	TGTGCCAGCAGCTTACCTAAAGGGGGGGGGTCACACACTGAAGCTTTCTTT	CASSLPKGGGSHTEAFF
.	.	TRBV24-1	16	TRBJ2-2	TGTGCCACCAGTGATCCCAACACACCTAACACCGGGGAGCTGTTTTTT	CATSDPNTPNTGELFF
.	.	TRBV2	14	TRBJ2-7	TGTGCCAGCAGACAGGGACGGATTACCTACGAGCAGTACTTC	CASRQGRITYEQYF
.	TRBD2	TRBV3-1/TRBV3-2	15	TRBJ2-7	TGTGCCAGCAGCCATCCCTCGGGGGCGGGAGGAGAGCAGTACTTC	CASSHPSGAGGEQYF
.	TRBD1	TRBV5-1	14	TRBJ1-5	TGCGCCAGCAGCTTGGCAGGGGGCGGTCAGCCCCAGCATTTT	CASSLAGGGQPQHF
.	TRBD1	TRBV6-5	15	TRBJ1-6	TGTGCCAGCAGTTTCCCGGGACAGTATAATTCACCCCTCCACTTT	CASSFPGQYNSPLHF
.	.	TRBV20-1	11	TRBJ1-3	TGCAGTGCATCACGGGGAAACACCATATATTTT	CSASRGNTIYF
.	TRBD1	TRBV11-2	16	TRBJ1-2	TGTGCCAGCAGCTTACCGTTGGGGACAGCCAACTATGGCTACACCTTC	CASSLPLGTANYGYTF
few	.	TRBV5-1	14	TRBJ1-1	TGCGCCAGCAGTTTCGCCCCGGGGGACACTGAAGCTTTCTTT	CASSFAPGDTEAFF
few	TRBD1	TRBV27	19	TRBJ1-5	TGTGCCAGCAGTTTATTAGCCCTACAGGGGGTGTTTCGGCGCCAGCCCCAGCATTTT	CASSLLALQGVFRRQPQHF
.	.	TRBV7-9	15	TRBJ1-2	TGTGCCAGCAGCTTAGGGACGATAAGGCAGGGCGGCTACACCTTC	CASSLGTIRQGGYTF
.	.	TRBV18	13	TRBJ2-7	TGTGCCAGCTCGCCGACACCTTCCTACGAGCAGTACTTC	CASSPTPSYEQYF
.	.	TRBV6-5	14	TRBJ1-6	TGTGCCAGCAGTTACTCTGAGGGTTGGGCACCCCTCCACTTT	CASSYSEGWAPLHF
.	TRBD1	TRBV6-5	14	TRBJ2-7	TGTGCCAGCAGGACCGGGACAGGGATCTACGAGCAGTACTTC	CASRTGTGIYEQYF
few	.	TRBV9	12	TRBJ1-5	TGTGCCAGCAGCAGGGGATGGCAGCCCCAGCATTTT	CASSRGWQPQHF
.	.	TRBV6-2/TRBV6-3	20	TRBJ2-3	TGTGCCAGCAGTTACGTTAGAGTCCCCACGGGCGGCGGGATGTCCGATACGCAGTATTTT	CASSYVRVPTGGGMSDTQYF
.	.	TRBV2	12	TRBJ2-7	TGTGCCAGCAGTGGCGAGGGCTACGAGCAGTACTTC	CASSGEGYEQYF
.	.	TRBV19	16	TRBJ2-5	TGTGCCAGTACCCTACACGGGGTGGCGGACCAAGAGACCCAGTACTTC	CASTLHGVADQETQYF
once	TRBD1	TRBV9	13	TRBJ1-1	TGTGCCAGCAGCGCAGGGGGCGGCACTGAAGCTTTCTTT	CASSAGGGTEAFF
.	.	TRBV7-2	12	TRBJ2-3	TGTGCCAGCAGCTCGTTCTCGGATACGCAGTATTTT	CASSSFSDTQYF
.	TRBD1	TRBV7-2	19	TRBJ1-2	TGTGCCAGCAGCTTAGCGGTGTTCGGGACAGGGATCTCAAACTATGGCTACACCTTC	CASSLAVFGTGISNYGYTF
.	TRBD1	TRBV7-2	14	TRBJ1-3	TGTGCCAGCAGCGGGACAGGCCTCGGAAACACCATATATTTT	CASSGTGLGNTIYF
.	.	TRBV3-1/TRBV3-2	17	TRBJ2-3	TGTGCCAGCAGCCCATATATAGGGGGGGACGGCACAGATACGCAGTATTTT	CASSPYIGGDGTDTQYF
.	.	TRBV28	12	TRBJ2-7	TGTGCCAGCAGCTACCGGGGAGGCGAGCAGTACTTC	CASSYRGGEQYF
.	TRBD1	TRBV30	14	TRBJ2-7	TGTGCCTGGAGTCGGTACAGGGGACGCCACGAGCAGTACTTC	CAWSRYRGRHEQYF
.	.	TRBV6-5	15	TRBJ1-2	TGTGCCAGCAGTTACGGACCAACTCAGCAGGGTGGCTACACCTTC	CASSYGPTQQGGYTF
few	.	TRBV27	12	TRBJ1-4	TGTGCCAGCAGAGACGTGGGCGAAAAACTGTTTTTT	CASRDVGEKLFF
.	TRBD2	TRBV9	16	TRBJ2-1	TGTGCCAGCAGCCCGAGGGACTATCGGGGTTTAGATGAGCAGTTCTTC	CASSPRDYRGLDEQFF